The 25 T cell receptor beta chains reported below all come from one sample, sequenced in a study of a mutant IDH1 vaccine in newly diagnosed glioma (dated by TCRdb to the early 2020s). The library was obtained by the immunoSEQ multiplex PCR assay. TCRdb obtained this table from immuneACCESS and retained in-frame rearrangements with V and J assigned. These tables miss some clones; where compared with another copy, unresolved V genes account for less than half of the shortfall, and the remainder is unexplained. For this sample there are fewer than 70,000 clones; under 85% appear just once. 3.8% of the sample goes to the ten largest clones. Which antigens these TCRs recognize remains unknown. The time point label corresponds to: week 47, end of study. A 20-mer mutant IDH1 peptide at 300 micrograms in Montanide made up each vaccine dose, which was injected subcutaneously together with topical imiquimod.

This specimen was PBMCs, taken from a glioma patient whose treatment included an IDH1 peptide vaccine. These receptors all come from a man aged 25-45 years with glioma.

There are a few counts of this clone. The rearrangement links TRBV4-1 to TRBJ1-5; no definite D call. Germline CDR1 is MGHRA and CDR2 is YSYEKL. The CDR3 extends over 17 amino acids. V lost 0 bases, J lost 2 bases, and 14 bases lay in between. The CDR3: CASSQEVPPVGNQPQHF. Written as DNA, the CDR3 is TGCGCCAGCAGCCAAGAGGTCCCTCCGGTGGGCAATCAGCCCCAGCATTTT.

The J gene is TRBJ2-1, the V gene TRBV19; D gene unclear. Germline CDR1 reads LNHDA; CDR2 reads SQIVND (reference sequence). V was trimmed by 3 bases and J by 1 base, leaving 4 bases between them. The length of the CDR3 is 13 residues. The CDR3 nucleotides are TGTGCCAGTAGTATGCAGTCCTACAATGAGCAGTTCTTC. Translation gives CASSMQSYNEQFF. The full variable domain, with the rest looked up from reference TRBV19 and TRBJ2-1, is DGGITQSPKYLFRKEGQNVTLSCEQNLNHDAMYWYRQDPGQGLRLIYYSQIVNDFQKGDIAEGYSVSREKKESFPLTVTSAQKNPTAFYLCASSMQSYNEQFFGPGTRLTVL.

This clone was seen more than once but under ten times. The CDR3 sequence: CASSNGQGRGNTEAFF. The CDR3 region has the DNA TGTGCCAGCAGCAACGGACAGGGGCGGGGGAACACTGAAGCTTTCTTT. The J gene is TRBJ1-1, the V gene TRBV5-6; the match to TRBD1 covers 9 bases. J lost 1 base, V lost 4 bases, and 8 bases had no gene match. The CDR3 is made up of 16 amino acids. The germline V gene encodes CDR1 SGHDT and CDR2 YYEEEE.

The chain couples TRBV4-1 to TRBJ1-5; TRBD1 is a possible D gene (6 bases). Trimming stripped 2 bases from V and 0 bases from J, with 17 bases between. From germline, CDR1 is MGHRA and CDR2 YSYEKL. The CDR3 contains 18 residues. Here the CDR3 reads CASSQTGKGRASNQPQHF. DNA for the CDR3: TGCGCCAGCAGCCAAACAGGGAAGGGGCGAGCTAGCAATCAGCCCCAGCATTTT.

The J gene is TRBJ1-4, the V gene TRBV27; no reliable D call. The V gene lost 6 bases and the J gene lost 2 bases, with 7 bases spanning the gap. CDR1 MNHEY and CDR2 SMNVEV come from the germline V gene (reference sequence). The CDR3 covers 13 residues. DNA for the CDR3: TGTGCCAGCAGCGTAGGGACTAATGAAAAACTGTTTTTT. This encodes CASSVGTNEKLFF.

The CDR3 DNA is TGTGCCAGCAGCTTACCAAGGGGAGAAGCTAACTATGGCTACACCTTC. This translates into CASSLPRGEANYGYTF. This chain uses TRBV7-9 with TRBJ1-2; D possibly corresponds to TRBD1 (5 bases). The CDR3 consists of 16 residues. Germline V gives CDR1 SEHNR, CDR2 FQNEAQ (reference sequence). V lost 2 bases to trimming and J lost 0 bases, with 13 bases between them.

A word on this clone: One junction end does not reproduce the germline sequence, and a read error may be involved. This chain links TRBV5-1 with TRBJ1-6; 9 bases are a match to TRBD1. Germline V lookup: CDR1 SGHRS, CDR2 YFSETQ. The CDR3 runs to 14 residues. CDR3 coding DNA: TGCGCCGGCAGACCCGGGACAGGGAATTCACCCCTCCACTTT. It translates to CAGRPGTGNSPLHF.

V gene TRBV7-8 combines with J gene TRBJ2-3, with D uncertain. The germline V gene encodes CDR1 SGHVS and CDR2 FQNEAQ. The V end was cut by 4 bases, the J end by 0 bases, with 14 bases between. The CDR3 totals 16 residues. Written as DNA, the CDR3 is TGTGCCAGCAGCTCCAAGACCCTACTTAGCACAGATACGCAGTATTTT. It specifies CASSSKTLLSTDTQYF.

This clone has just a few counts. The chain joins TRBV6-1 to TRBJ2-6; no reliable D call. This CDR3 has 15 amino acids. V lost 7 bases and J 0 bases, leaving 10 bases between the germline ends. The germline V gene encodes CDR1 MNHNS and CDR2 SASEGT. CDR3 nucleotides: TGTGCCAGCACAGAGACAAGCTCTGGGGCCAACGTCCTGACTTTC. Amino acids: CASTETSSGANVLTF.

This clone was picked up one time. The chain is built from TRBV25-1 and TRBJ2-1, with 8 bases that match TRBD1. Germline CDR1 MGHDK, CDR2 SYGVNS. This CDR3 is 15 amino acids long. V was pared by 2 bases and J by 5 bases, with 5 bases of the junction left unmatched. The CDR3 sequence: CASSERTGIHNEQFF. The CDR3, as DNA: TGTGCCAGCAGTGAACGGACAGGGATCCACAATGAGCAGTTCTTC.

This chain joins TRBV9 and TRBJ2-7; a possible D gene is TRBD2 (5 bases). Germline CDR1 is SGDLS and CDR2 is YYNGEE. Trimming stripped 3 bases from V and 1 base from J, with 14 bases between. The CDR3 has 15 amino acids. CDR3 nucleotide sequence: TGTGCCAGCAGCGCATCGCCAACTAGGTCCTACGAGCAGTACTTC. As protein: CASSASPTRSYEQYF.

V usage is TRBV30 and J usage is TRBJ1-1; maybe TRBD1 (6 bases). Germline V gives CDR1 GTSNPN, CDR2 SVGIG (reference sequence). This CDR3 contains 13 residues. The V end lost 2 bases, the J end lost 1 base, and 8 bases lay between the germline ends. The CDR3 sequence is CAWSSTGNTEAFF. Here the CDR3 DNA reads TGTGCCTGGAGTTCGACAGGGAACACTGAAGCTTTCTTT. Full variable domain (outside the CDR3, taken from reference TRBV30 and TRBJ1-1): SQTIHQWPATLVQPVGSPLSLECTVEGTSNPNLYWYRQAAGRGLQLLFYSVGIGQISSEVPQNLSASRPQDRQFILSSKKLLLSDSGFYLCAWSSTGNTEAFFGQGTRLTVV.

This clone has just a few counts. This chain links TRBV5-5 with TRBJ1-5; TRBD1 matches at 9 bases. CDR1 SGHKS and CDR2 YYEKEE come from the germline V gene (reference sequence). The V gene end was trimmed by 0 bases and the J gene end by 11 bases; junction bases not matched to a gene: 9. There are 15 residues in the CDR3. CDR3 loop: CASSLGRQGVGAQHF. Here the CDR3 DNA reads TGTGCCAGCAGCTTGGGCCGACAGGGGGTTGGAGCCCAGCATTTT.

The chain recombines TRBV6-1 with TRBJ1-2; 11 bases map to TRBD1. The V segment lost 7 bases and the J segment 6 bases; nucleotides outside the gene matches: 7. The CDR3 extends over 14 amino acids. Germline V CDR1 and CDR2: MNHNS, SASEGT. In nucleotides, the CDR3 is TGTGCCAGCACTGAGGACAGGGGGCAACATGGCTACACCTTC. Translation: CASTEDRGQHGYTF.

The chain joins TRBV29-1 to TRBJ2-2; TRBD1 agrees at 8 bases. This CDR3 has 13 residues. V was clipped by 8 bases and J by 4 bases; unmatched bases: 6. In germline, CDR1 is SQVTM, CDR2 ANQGSEA. CDR3 amino acids: CSCTGGSTGELFF. The DNA for the CDR3 is TGCAGCTGCACAGGGGGATCCACCGGGGAGCTGTTTTTT.

J is TRBJ1-1 and V is TRBV11-3; D gene unclear. CDR1 and CDR2 (germline): SGHNT, YENEEA. The CDR3 loop spans 14 amino acids. The germline V and J ends were trimmed by 6 bases and 2 bases, with 13 bases remaining between them. The CDR3, as DNA: TGTGCCAGCAGTACCCGGGGAATTAACACTGAAGCTTTCTTT. This codes for CASSTRGINTEAFF.

This chain links TRBV7-9 with TRBJ2-5; D tentatively fits TRBD1 or TRBD2 (6 bases each). Trimming cost V 0 bases and J 3 bases, with 17 bases left between them. Germline V CDR1 and CDR2: SEHNR, FQNEAQ (reference sequence). The CDR3 runs 17 residues. The CDR3 loop is CASSLASGRGEEETQYF. CDR3 sequence (DNA): TGTGCCAGCAGCTTAGCTAGCGGCAGGGGAGAAGAAGAGACCCAGTACTTC. Based on the CDR3 plus reference TRBV7-9 and TRBJ2-5, the full variable domain is DTGVSQNPRHKITKRGQNVTFRCDPISEHNRLYWYRQTLGQGPEFLTYFQNEAQLEKSRLLSDRFSAERPKGSFSTLEIQRTEQGDSAMYLCASSLASGRGEEETQYFGPGTRLLVL.

In DNA, the CDR3 is TGTGCCAGCAGCTCTGCCACAGGGGGCCGGGAGAAGGGTCAGCCCCAGCATTTT. Encoded protein: CASSSATGGREKGQPQHF. This chain uses TRBV7-9 with TRBJ1-5; 9 bases are shared with TRBD1. V lost 4 bases to trimming and J lost 6 bases; unmatched junction nucleotides: 16. Germline loops: CDR1 SEHNR, CDR2 FQNEAQ (reference sequence). CDR3 length: 18 amino acids.

The CDR3 loop reads CASSQVSPSDEQFF. In DNA form, the CDR3 reads TGCGCCAGCAGCCAAGTAAGTCCGAGCGATGAGCAGTTCTTC. The chain is built from TRBV4-1 and TRBJ2-1; no definite D call. V dropped 1 base and J dropped 8 bases, with 12 bases sitting between them. This CDR3 has 14 amino acids. Per germline, CDR1 MGHRA and CDR2 YSYEKL.

In its sample, this clone was seen a few times. The V and J genes are TRBV18 and TRBJ1-5, with D maybe TRBD1 (6 bases). Germline-derived CDR1 and CDR2 are KGHSH and LQKENI. There are 15 residues in the CDR3. The V and J ends lost 6 bases and 4 bases respectively, with 16 bases between them. CDR3 amino acids: CASSHRTGTNQPQHF. CDR3 DNA: TGTGCCAGCTCCCATCGTACAGGGACGAATCAGCCCCAGCATTTT.

The J gene is TRBJ1-1, the V gene TRBV6-6; D is unresolved. Trimming left V 0 bases short and J 1 base short, with 9 bases between. The CDR3 runs 15 residues. Germline assignment: CDR1 MNHNY and CDR2 SVGAGI (reference sequence). The CDR3 region is CASSYSSQTNTEAFF. CDR3 bases: TGTGCCAGCAGTTACTCTTCGCAGACGAACACTGAAGCTTTCTTT.

The chain links TRBV4-2 to TRBJ2-1, with D possibly matching TRBD2 (6 bases). The V gene lost 0 bases and the J gene lost 4 bases, with 13 bases spanning the gap. CDR1 LGHNA and CDR2 YNFKEQ come from the germline V gene. The CDR3 is 16 residues long. The CDR3 spells CASSQEVRGIYNEQFF. The CDR3 nucleotides read TGTGCCAGCAGCCAAGAGGTCCGGGGGATTTACAATGAGCAGTTCTTC.

The CDR3 loop is CASSYNRARMNTEAFF. CDR3 coding DNA: TGTGCCAGCAGTTACAATCGTGCGAGAATGAACACTGAAGCTTTCTTT. The chain combines TRBV6-5 with TRBJ1-1, with unresolved D. Germline V gene sequence: CDR1 MNHEY, CDR2 SVGAGI. V was pared by 2 bases and J by 0 bases, with 13 bases between. This CDR3 contains 16 residues.

J is TRBJ2-7 and V is TRBV7-6; the D is unclear. The CDR3 contains 12 residues. The V gene lost 2 bases and the J gene lost 5 bases, with 7 bases spanning the gap. Germline-derived CDR1 and CDR2 are SGHVS and FNYEAQ. CDR3 sequence (DNA): TGTGCCAGCAGCTTATTATACGACGAGCAGTACTTC. As protein: CASSLLYDEQYF.

This sequence joins TRBV11-2 and TRBJ2-7; TRBD1 matches 10 bases. The CDR3 extends over 17 amino acids. V shed 1 base and J 0 bases; nucleotides not matched to a gene: 6. Germline CDR1 and CDR2: SGHAT and FQNNGV. CDR3 sequence reads: CASSLGTGGIGSYEQYF. CDR3 in DNA: TGTGCCAGCAGCTTAGGGACAGGGGGAATTGGCTCCTACGAGCAGTACTTC.